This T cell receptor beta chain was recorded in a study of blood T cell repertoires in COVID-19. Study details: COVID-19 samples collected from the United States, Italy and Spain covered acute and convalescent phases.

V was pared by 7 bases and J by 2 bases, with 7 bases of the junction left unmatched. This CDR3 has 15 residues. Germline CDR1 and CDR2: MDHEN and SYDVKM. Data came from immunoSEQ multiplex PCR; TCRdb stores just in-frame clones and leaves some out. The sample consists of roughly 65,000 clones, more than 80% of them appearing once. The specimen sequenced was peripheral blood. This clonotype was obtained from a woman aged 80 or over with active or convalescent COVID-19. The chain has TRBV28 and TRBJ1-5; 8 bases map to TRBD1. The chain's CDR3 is CASNIDRGRNQPQHF. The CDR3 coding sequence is TGTGCCAGCAACATAGACAGGGGCCGCAATCAGCCCCAGCATTTT.